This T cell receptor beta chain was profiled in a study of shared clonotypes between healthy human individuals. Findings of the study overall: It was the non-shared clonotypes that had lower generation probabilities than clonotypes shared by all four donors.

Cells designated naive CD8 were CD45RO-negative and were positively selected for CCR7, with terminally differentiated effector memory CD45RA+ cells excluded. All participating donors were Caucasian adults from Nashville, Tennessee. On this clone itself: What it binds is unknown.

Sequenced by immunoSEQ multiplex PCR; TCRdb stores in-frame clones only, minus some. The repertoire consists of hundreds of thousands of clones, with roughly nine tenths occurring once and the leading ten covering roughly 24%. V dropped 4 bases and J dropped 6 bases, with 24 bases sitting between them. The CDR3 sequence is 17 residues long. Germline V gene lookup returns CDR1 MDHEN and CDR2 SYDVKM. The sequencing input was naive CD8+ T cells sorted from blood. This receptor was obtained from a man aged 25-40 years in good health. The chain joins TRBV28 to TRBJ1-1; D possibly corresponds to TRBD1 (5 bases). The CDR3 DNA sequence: TGTGCCAGCAGTTCCCCCCTCAGGGAAGGTATTTTGGCTGAAGCTTTCTTT. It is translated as CASSSPLREGILAEAFF.